Reported below is one TCR beta chain. This table comes from immunoSEQ multiplex PCR, and its TCRdb copy is limited to in-frame clones, with some not included. The table includes about 2 million clones, 90% to 95% detected once. The record originates from a study of shared clonotypes between healthy human individuals. CDR1 is SNHLY, CDR2 FYNNEI, per germline. This CDR3 region has 14 residues. V trimming: 2 bases; J trimming: 5 bases; junction bases outside the gene matches: 5. The sample comprised naive CD4+ T cells sorted from blood. The sample's subset: CD45RA+ positively selected. The chain has TRBV2 and TRBJ2-5; 7 bases fit TRBD2. The receptor was isolated from a man younger than 35 in good health. The CDR3 reads CASSERGVVETQYF. The DNA of the CDR3 is TGTGCCAGCAGTGAACGGGGGGTGGTGGAGACCCAGTACTTC.